This T cell receptor beta chain was sequenced for a study of tumor-infiltrating lymphocytes in primary liver carcinoma. Whole-study context: Each of the growths was stage T1-T3 N0M0, extending roughly 4.2 to 11 cm across.

The study, taken as a whole, reports: A significantly higher top-250-clone fraction was recorded for tumors than for blood (p = 0.039).

Germline DNA was also extracted, and blood RNA derived from unsorted whole blood. The patients, who had chronic HBV infection, were treatment-naive (untreated). This CDR3 is built from 11 residues. From germline, CDR1 is GTSNPN and CDR2 SVGIG (reference sequence). Trimming pared 1 base from V and 7 bases from J, leaving 5 bases between. Worth noting for this clonotype: The antigen remains undetermined.

A constant-region primer primed TCR beta cDNA synthesis from about 0.45 ug of total RNA. Modified slightly, ARM-PCR produced TCR beta libraries over three nested multiplex PCR rounds. Investigators reported that the first two PCR rounds, at 10 to 11 cycles each, used TRBV1-TRBV30 forward primers with a C-beta reverse primer. TCRdb ran MiXCR on the multiplex PCR reads and lists one entry per CDR3 protein. The table records approximately 300,000 distinct CDR3 sequences, roughly 60% of them present only once. This clonotype originated in a man in his forties with primary liver carcinoma and hepatitis B virus infection. The specimen was peripheral blood. This chain joins TRBV30 and TRBJ2-1; D is ambiguous. The CDR3 DNA follows: TGTGCCTGGAGTGAGTGGAATGAGCAGTTCTTC. This codes for CAWSEWNEQFF.